This T cell receptor beta chain came from a study of Ad26.COV2.S vaccination and SARS-CoV-2 variants. The protocol was immunoSEQ multiplex PCR, while the TCRdb copy is restricted to in-frame clones and leaves out a portion. The table has a few hundred thousand clones, about nine tenths seen once. Germline V gene lookup returns CDR1 PRHDT and CDR2 FYEKMQ (reference sequence). The V end was cut by 5 bases, the J end by 1 base, with 8 bases between. The CDR3 has 13 residues. Described treatment: over 15 received Ad26.COV2.S at low or high dose, single or two shots; roughly five received placebo; per-sample allocation not given. Day 63 after the first vaccine or placebo injection was the time point for sampling. The sample came from a Boston adult aged 18-55 years.

This TCR came from a person between 18 and 65 years old who received the Ad26.COV2.S COVID-19 vaccine or a placebo. The chain joins TRBV13 to TRBJ2-5; unclear D gene. The sequencing used peripheral blood, collected in a trial of Ad26.COV2.S vaccine versus placebo. CDR3 protein: CASSPGLQETQYF. As DNA, the CDR3 is TGTGCCAGCAGCCCAGGCCTCCAAGAGACCCAGTACTTC.